The rows below give T cell receptor beta chains drawn from one sample of a study of response to subunit inactivated influenza vaccine. From the RT-PCR reads, TCRdb called clonotypes with MiXCR, one entry per CDR3 protein. The sample includes 600,000 to 850,000 distinct CDR3 sequences, roughly 15% seen only once; the top ten take approximately 7.6%. Source: PBMCs from blood, taken 14 to 15 days before vaccination. The source of these receptors is a man aged 45-60 years who received an inactivated influenza vaccine. Each CDR3 is given without its conserved first and last residue.

j_call,v_call,cdr3_aa
TRBJ1-5,TRBV19,ASSITGNQPQH
TRBJ2-7,TRBV4-1,ASSQNDWGLSSYEQY
TRBJ2-3,TRBV12-3/TRBV12-4,ASSFWAPTDTQY
TRBJ2-7,TRBV28,ASSLPDGRREQY
TRBJ1-1,TRBV5-4,ASTRQGTMNTEAF
TRBJ1-1,TRBV18,ASSPSGTGNTEAF
TRBJ1-5,TRBV19,ASSMGRDQPQH
TRBJ2-3,TRBV29-1,SVGARDIGTDTQY
TRBJ1-4,TRBV6-5,ASSFDRVNEKLF
TRBJ2-1,TRBV20-1,SASAGGPAGEQF
TRBJ1-5,TRBV12-3/TRBV12-4,ASSPGGMGNQPQH
TRBJ2-7,TRBV7-8,ASSPRRTTTYEQY
TRBJ2-2,TRBV4-3,ASSQDRRAAGRELF
TRBJ2-2,TRBV13,ASSFSGWDTGELF
TRBJ2-5,TRBV18,ASSPAGQTQETQY
TRBJ2-7,TRBV5-1,ASRTRNSHEQY
TRBJ2-1,TRBV29-1,SVEESSGITFPYNEQF
TRBJ2-1,TRBV20-1,SANVGNEQF
TRBJ1-2,TRBV10-3,AISESGQGYYGYT
TRBJ2-7,TRBV28,ASSLGRSREQY
TRBJ1-2,TRBV12-3/TRBV12-4,ASSFLGRDGYT
TRBJ2-2,TRBV11-2,ASRAGLAGELF
TRBJ2-1,TRBV20-1,SAPPRYNEQF
TRBJ1-1,TRBV12-3/TRBV12-4,ASSTQGVTEAF
TRBJ2-7,TRBV7-9,ASSLALAGRSYEQY
TRBJ2-7,TRBV28,ASSFRGRASVLGHEQY
TRBJ2-4,TRBV12-3/TRBV12-4,ASSFPRTEERAKNIQY
TRBJ2-5,TRBV29-1,SVVRREKGETQY
TRBJ2-1,TRBV4-1,ASSQGVTPYNEQF
TRBJ2-1,TRBV3-1,ASSQKGLGWGEQF
TRBJ1-1,TRBV20-1,SARDPGRITEAF
TRBJ2-2,TRBV12-3/TRBV12-4,ASSLADGELF
TRBJ1-5,TRBV20-1,SAKRGGNQPQH
TRBJ2-2,TRBV18,ASSPPVRPAGELF
TRBJ1-6,TRBV6-5,ASSYLRDGNSPLH
TRBJ2-3,TRBV20-1,SASRVSSGNLDTQY
TRBJ2-4,TRBV12-3/TRBV12-4,ASSSQGAYAKNIQY
TRBJ2-5,TRBV3-1,ASSQGGTGVRETQY
TRBJ2-7,TRBV5-1,ASSLTGGEYEQY
TRBJ2-3,TRBV18,ASSREGADTQY
TRBJ2-7,TRBV14,ASSQGSGRSNEQY
TRBJ1-6,TRBV20-1,SALGDNSPLH
TRBJ2-1,TRBV7-2,ASSLGPLNTYNEQF
TRBJ1-5,TRBV5-1,ASSLSGQEGQPQH
TRBJ2-2,TRBV7-9,ASSLLVGSTGELF
TRBJ1-2,TRBV12-3/TRBV12-4,ASSPEDGYYYGYT
TRBJ2-1,TRBV14,ASSQHTGTGGYNEQF
TRBJ2-5,TRBV7-3,ASSPGQGREVTQY
TRBJ2-7,TRBV5-6,ASSPRLASSYEQY
TRBJ2-1,TRBV5-1,ASSPSFNEQF
TRBJ1-5,TRBV3-1,ASSQGFSNQPQH
TRBJ2-2,TRBV7-9,ASGDRGLNANTGELF